The rows below give T cell receptor beta chains drawn from one sample of a study of radiation and T cells in renal cell carcinoma. Profiling relied on immunoSEQ multiplex PCR, and the TCRdb table lists in-frame clones only, not all of them. This table has about 120,000 clones, about 81% appearing once. Material: blood, obtained from a patient whose treatment included radiotherapy and nephrectomy. All receptors derive from a man in his fifties with renal cell carcinoma. CDR3s include the opening cysteine and the closing phenylalanine or tryptophan. D genes are given only for firm matches. Only some rows state a clone size, as once, few, many or a class for expanded clones.

v_call	j_call	cdr3_length	d_call	clone_size	cdr3_nt	cdr3_aa
TRBV6-5	TRBJ2-7	13	-	-	TGTGCCAGCAGTTTCAGGGACGGCTACGAGCAGTACTTC	CASSFRDGYEQYF
TRBV10-1	TRBJ1-2	15	-	-	TGCGCCAGCAGTCGCGCTTTCATGGGCCCATATGGCTACACCTTC	CASSRAFMGPYGYTF
TRBV28	TRBJ2-7	17	TRBD2	once	TGTGCCAGCAGCACCCTGGGCAGCGGACTAGGTCTGCACGAGCAGTACTTC	CASSTLGSGLGLHEQYF
TRBV19	TRBJ1-4	14	-	-	TGTGCCACCAGTAGTGGGTTGGCTAATGAAAAACTGTTTTTT	CATSSGLANEKLFF
TRBV2	TRBJ2-7	11	-	-	TGTGCCAGCAGCCGATGGGAGGAGCAGTACTTC	CASSRWEEQYF
TRBV27	TRBJ2-2	13	TRBD1	-	TGTGCCAGCAAACGACAGGGGGGGACAGAGCTGTTTTTT	CASKRQGGTELFF
TRBV4-1	TRBJ2-3	15	TRBD2	-	TGCGCCAGCAGCCAAGGGACTAGGAGCACAGATACGCAGTATTTT	CASSQGTRSTDTQYF
TRBV6-5	TRBJ1-1	15	TRBD1	-	TGTGCCAGCAGCGGACAGGGGAGTAGTAACACTGAAGCTTTCTTT	CASSGQGSSNTEAFF
TRBV28	TRBJ2-7	13	-	-	TGTGCCAGCAGTTTAGGACGTGAGGGGGAGCAGTACTTC	CASSLGREGEQYF
TRBV5-1	TRBJ1-2	15	-	-	TGCGCCAGCAGCTTGGCAGGCCCAGGGAGCTATGGCTACACCTTC	CASSLAGPGSYGYTF
TRBV27	TRBJ1-2	13	-	-	TGTGCCAGCAGTCCTGCAGGGGTGGGTGGCTACACCTTC	CASSPAGVGGYTF
TRBV6-1	TRBJ1-2	12	-	-	TGTGCCAGCCAGGGGTTTTACTATGGCTACACCTTC	CASQGFYYGYTF
TRBV15	TRBJ2-1	14	-	-	TGTGCCACCAGTGGGCGGGTAGTATACAATGAGCAGTTCTTC	CATSGRVVYNEQFF
TRBV5-8	TRBJ2-5	14	TRBD1	-	TGTGCCAGCAGTAGGGACAGCTACCAAGAGACCCAGTACTTC	CASSRDSYQETQYF
TRBV7-2	TRBJ2-1	16	TRBD2	-	TGTGCCAGCAGCTTAGGCCCCAGCGGGGCCTACAATGAGCAGTTCTTC	CASSLGPSGAYNEQFF
TRBV7-2	TRBJ1-1	13	-	-	TGTGCCAGCAGCTTAGGGGTCGATTTAGAAGCTTTCTTT	CASSLGVDLEAFF
TRBV6-5	TRBJ1-3	14	-	-	TGTGCCAGCAGCCTAGGATCCTCTGGAAACACCATATATTTT	CASSLGSSGNTIYF
TRBV21-1	TRBJ2-2	15	-	-	TGTGCCAGCAGCAAATGGAGGGACGAGACCGGGGAGCTGTTTTTT	CASSKWRDETGELFF
TRBV5-1	TRBJ2-7	15	TRBD2	-	TGCGCCAGCAGACCCGGGGGGGGGCTGGTGTACGAGCAGTACTTC	CASRPGGGLVYEQYF
TRBV6-1	TRBJ2-7	15	-	-	TGTGCCAGCCAATATCATCACAGGGAGTCCTACGAGCAGTACTTC	CASQYHHRESYEQYF
TRBV4-1	TRBJ1-1	17	TRBD1	few	TGCGCCAGCATCGATGGACAGGGCCTTCAACCTAGCACTGAAGCTTTCTTT	CASIDGQGLQPSTEAFF
TRBV2	TRBJ2-7	13	TRBD2	-	TGTGCCAGCAGTGATAGCGGGACCTACGAGCAGTACTTC	CASSDSGTYEQYF
TRBV19	TRBJ2-1	13	TRBD1	few	TGTGCCAGTACCCATCGAAGGGGGCTTGAGCAGTTCTTC	CASTHRRGLEQFF
TRBV2	TRBJ2-5	15	TRBD2	-	TGTGCCAGCAGTGGACGCCGCGGGAGGTGGGAGACCCAGTACTTC	CASSGRRGRWETQYF
TRBV30	TRBJ2-1	18	TRBD2	-	TGTGCCTGGAGTCATCCCGGACTAGCGGGAGGCCCCTACAATGAGCAGTTCTTC	CAWSHPGLAGGPYNEQFF
TRBV10-1	TRBJ2-7	15	TRBD2	-	TGCGCCAGCAGTACCGGGTCCGGGGAGGGCTACGAGCAGTACTTC	CASSTGSGEGYEQYF
TRBV6-5	TRBJ2-1	14	-	-	TGTGCCAGCAGTTCTACGGGGGCCCACAATGAGCAGTTCTTC	CASSSTGAHNEQFF
TRBV2	TRBJ2-2	16	-	-	TGTGCCAGCAGAAGTGGACAATCGGGAAACGCCGGGGAGCTGTTTTTT	CASRSGQSGNAGELFF
TRBV28	TRBJ1-5	17	-	-	TGTGCCAGCAGTTCTACCGGGACGTGGGATAGCAATCAGCCCCAGCATTTT	CASSSTGTWDSNQPQHF
TRBV6-5	TRBJ2-2	14	-	-	TGTGCCAGCAGTCTGTTACAGGGAACCGGGGAGCTGTTTTTT	CASSLLQGTGELFF
TRBV9	TRBJ2-1	15	TRBD2	-	TGTGCCAGCAGCGTAACTAGCGGATTCTACAATGAGCAGTTCTTC	CASSVTSGFYNEQFF
TRBV23-1	TRBJ1-2	16	TRBD1	-	TGCGCCAGCAGTCAAACTGCGACAGGGGGACATTATGGCTACACCTTC	CASSQTATGGHYGYTF
TRBV5-1	TRBJ2-7	14	-	once	TGCGCCAGCAGATCCGGGACAACTTCCTACGAGCAGTACTTC	CASRSGTTSYEQYF